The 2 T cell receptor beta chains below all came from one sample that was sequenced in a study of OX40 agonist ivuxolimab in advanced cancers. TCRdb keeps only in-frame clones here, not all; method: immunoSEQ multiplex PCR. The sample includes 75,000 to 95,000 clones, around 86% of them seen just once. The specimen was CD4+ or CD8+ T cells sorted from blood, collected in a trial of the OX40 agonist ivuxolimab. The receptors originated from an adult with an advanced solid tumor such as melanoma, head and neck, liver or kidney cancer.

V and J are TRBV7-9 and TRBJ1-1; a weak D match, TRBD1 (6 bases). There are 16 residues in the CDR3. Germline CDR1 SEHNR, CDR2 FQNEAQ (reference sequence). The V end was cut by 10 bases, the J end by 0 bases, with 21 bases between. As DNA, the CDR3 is TGTGCCATCTTATACCGGGACACACTTTTGAACACTGAAGCTTTCTTT. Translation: CAILYRDTLLNTEAFF. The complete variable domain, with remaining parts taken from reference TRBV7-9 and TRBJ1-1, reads DTGVSQNPRHKITKRGQNVTFRCDPISEHNRLYWYRQTLGQGPEFLTYFQNEAQLEKSRLLSDRFSAERPKGSFSTLEIQRTEQGDSAMYLCAILYRDTLLNTEAFFGQGTRLTVV.

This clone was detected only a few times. The chain's CDR3 is CASSLGPGGTIEAFF. The DNA for the CDR3 is TGCGCCAGCAGCTTGGGGCCCGGTGGGACTATTGAAGCTTTCTTT. V usage is TRBV5-1 and J usage is TRBJ1-1; a possible D gene is TRBD1 (5 bases). This CDR3 spans 15 amino acids. Per the germline V gene, CDR1 is SGHRS and CDR2 is YFSETQ. V was trimmed by 0 bases and J by 7 bases, leaving 16 bases between them.